This T cell receptor (beta chain) comes out of a study of cytomegalovirus exposure and HLA in healthy donors. Repertoires were generated with immunoSEQ multiplex PCR, while TCRdb's copy carries only in-frame clones and drops some. The sample contains tens of thousands of clones, over 85% of which appear only once. Whole-study results and caveats: 150 or so TCR beta chains were listed as cytomegalovirus-associated. Confirmation in vitro established that three CMV-associated chains were specific for CMV antigens. Among TCR sequences, most were rare, though some public TCRs appeared in many donors. A later analysis found first-cohort TCR clusters tended to co-occur in the 90 to 150 validation repertoires.

Turning to this clone: Its antigen is not known.

Trimming pared 10 bases from V and 2 bases from J, leaving 12 bases between. Germline CDR1 reads MNHEY; CDR2 reads SVGAGI. The CDR3 is 12 amino acids. The rearrangement uses TRBV6-5 and TRBJ2-7; tentative D call: TRBD1 (6 bases). Sequenced input: PBMCs. The receptor comes from a woman in her twenties or thirties in good health and CMV-seronegative. CDR3 in amino acids: CATLGQTYEQYF. CDR3 coding DNA: TGTGCCACCCTGGGACAAACCTACGAGCAGTACTTC.